This T cell receptor beta chain was recorded in a study of blood T cell repertoires in COVID-19. Across the study: COVID-19 samples from acute and convalescent phases originated in the United States, Italy and Spain.

Trimming pared 4 bases from V and 2 bases from J, leaving 15 bases between. The CDR3 runs 15 residues. Per the germline V gene, CDR1 is LGHNA and CDR2 is YSLEER. Source study methods: Quantification of nucleated cells was approximated via reference gene primer amplification. Data came from immunoSEQ multiplex PCR; TCRdb stores just in-frame clones and leaves some out. V, J and clone size were drawn from that table, and D and trimming were deduced from the DNA. The sample includes 240,000 or so clones, around 84% of them seen just once. The V gene is TRBV4-3, the J gene TRBJ2-7; D remains ambiguous. The TCR originated in a woman under 30 with acute or convalescent COVID-19. Material: peripheral blood. CDR3 sequence reads: CASSPSLDSPYEQYF. In nucleotides, the CDR3 is TGCGCCAGCAGCCCATCGCTGGATAGCCCCTACGAGCAGTACTTC.